Presented here are 16 T cell receptor beta chains from one specimen sequenced in a study of spatial heterogeneity in lung cancer. Each CDR3 protein gets one entry after TCRdb re-called the 5' RACE reads with MiXCR. The sample carries 43,000 or so distinct CDR3 sequences, approximately 6.2% recorded once. Time point here: sample taken at primary tumor resection. The sample in question was PBMCs, obtained at surgery. Source of these receptors: a female donor with early-stage non-small cell lung cancer.

Concerning this clonotype: This sequence may be a read error, since a much larger clone differs from it by one base. The chain uses TRBV28 and TRBJ2-1, with 8 bases matching TRBD1. The CDR3 loop spans 11 amino acids. The germline gives CDR1 MDHEN, CDR2 SYDVKM. V lost 3 bases, J lost 15 bases, and 4 bases stayed unmatched. CDR3 bases: TGTGCCAGCAGTTTCAGGGGGCGGTGGTTCTTC. It translates to CASSFRGRWFF. The full variable domain, completed using reference TRBV28 and TRBJ2-1, is DVKVTQSSRYLVKRTGEKVFLECVQDMDHENMFWYRQDPGLGLRLIYFSYDVKMKEKGDIPEGYSVSREKKERFSLILESASTNQTSMYLCASSFRGRWFFGPGTRLTVL.

This clonotype was counted ten times or more. This chain joins TRBV5-1 and TRBJ1-2; tentatively, D is TRBD1 (6 bases). CDR1 and CDR2 from the germline V gene are SGHRS and YFSETQ. Trimming removed 4 bases at V and 8 bases at J, with 27 bases between. The CDR3 length is 17 residues. The CDR3 DNA sequence: TGCGCCAGCAGCGACGGACAGTTGTTCTCCCAAACTATGGGCTACACCTTC. Protein sequence: CASSDGQLFSQTMGYTF.

There are many counts of this clonotype. This sequence joins TRBV19 and TRBJ2-3, with D uncertain. CDR1 and CDR2 from the germline V gene are LNHDA and SQIVND (reference sequence). Trimming stripped 3 bases from V and 0 bases from J, with 10 bases between. The CDR3 is 15 residues long. As DNA, the CDR3 is TGTGCCAGTAGTATTGGGCGCACTAGCACAGATACGCAGTATTTT. Amino acid sequence: CASSIGRTSTDTQYF.

This clonotype was picked up a small number of times. The chain has TRBV18 and TRBJ2-3; tentatively, D is TRBD1 (6 bases). Trimming left V 2 bases short and J 1 base short, with 10 bases between. This CDR3 comprises 15 residues. Looked up from germline, CDR1 is KGHSH and CDR2 is LQKENI. The DNA for the CDR3 is TGTGCCAGCTCACCAAGGAGACAGGGCACAGATACGCAGTATTTT. It translates to CASSPRRQGTDTQYF. Looking up the rest from reference TRBV18 and TRBJ2-3 gives the full variable domain: NAGVMQNPRHLVRRRGQEARLRCSPMKGHSHVYWYRQLPEEGLKFMVYLQKENIIDESGMPKERFSAEFPKEGPSILRIQQVVRGDSAAYFCASSPRRQGTDTQYFGPGTRLTVL.

This clonotype was counted at least ten times. The V gene is TRBV6-5, the J gene TRBJ2-1; D is uncertain. Looked up from germline, CDR1 is MNHEY and CDR2 is SVGAGI. Between the trimmed V and J ends, which lost 7 bases and 10 bases, there was a span of 20 bases. This CDR3 is built from 14 residues. CDR3 residues: CASTQRRTLGEQFF. DNA of the CDR3: TGTGCCAGCACTCAGAGGCGTACCCTCGGAGAGCAGTTCTTC.

The chain uses TRBV6-1 and TRBJ1-5; tentatively, D is TRBD1 (6 bases). Germline values: CDR1 MNHNS, CDR2 SASEGT. CDR3 size: 14 residues. V shed 7 bases and J shed 7 bases, with 17 bases lying between them. CDR3 DNA: TGTGCCAGCACGAACGGGGGGGCAGGGCAGCCCCAGCATTTT. This translates into CASTNGGAGQPQHF.

This clonotype was counted at least ten times. This chain links TRBV2 with TRBJ2-1, with D tentatively TRBD1 (6 bases). Germline CDR1 SNHLY, CDR2 FYNNEI. This CDR3 spans 14 amino acids. The V end lost 3 bases, the J end lost 4 bases, and 10 bases lay between the germline ends. As DNA, the CDR3 is TGTGCCAGCAGTGATCGGGACATATACAATGAGCAGTTCTTC. It yields the protein CASSDRDIYNEQFF.

The V call is TRBV12-5, the J call TRBJ2-7; D unclear. This CDR3 contains 11 residues. The V and J ends lost 6 bases and 3 bases respectively, with 6 bases between them. The germline V gene encodes CDR1 LGHNT and CDR2 FRNRAP. CDR3 coding DNA: TGTGCTAGTGGAGAGAACTACGAGCAGTACTTC. Translation: CASGENYEQYF.

This clonotype came up many times. The rearrangement joins TRBV19 to TRBJ2-4, with TRBD2 as a possible D gene (6 bases). CDR1 is LNHDA and CDR2 is SQIVND in the germline V gene (reference sequence). The germline V and J ends were trimmed by 3 bases and 4 bases, with 13 bases remaining between them. The CDR3 is 15 amino acids. The CDR3 is CASSMSRGGKNIQYF. The CDR3 DNA reads TGTGCCAGTAGTATGTCGCGGGGCGGTAAAAACATTCAGTACTTC.

The chain employs TRBV28 and TRBJ1-1, with 10 bases lining up with TRBD1. The CDR3 is 15 amino acids. Germline V gives CDR1 MDHEN, CDR2 SYDVKM. J was trimmed by 5 bases and V by 5 bases; bases with no gene match: 8. The CDR3 sequence is CASSASGTGATEAFF. The CDR3 DNA reads as TGTGCCAGCAGTGCTTCCGGGACAGGGGCAACTGAAGCTTTCTTT.

This clonotype was recorded many times. The chain employs TRBV20-1 and TRBJ1-1; D unresolved. Germline CDR1 reads DFQATT; CDR2 reads SNEGSKA (reference sequence). V lost 4 bases, J lost 7 bases, and 10 bases lay in between. The CDR3 runs 11 residues. The CDR3 DNA is TGCAGTGCTATGAGGGTGAGTGAAGCTTTCTTT. It translates to CSAMRVSEAFF.

Details on this clonotype: Being one base from a much bigger clone, this may be a read error. The chain combines TRBV28 with TRBJ2-4; D unresolved. This CDR3 comprises 11 residues. Germline V gene sequence: CDR1 MDHEN, CDR2 SYDVKM. CDR3 amino acids: CVSSDRDIQYF. CDR3 coding DNA: TGTGTCAGCAGCGACCGGGACATTCAGTACTTC.

In its sample, this clonotype was seen many times. The J gene is TRBJ2-5, the V gene TRBV7-3; perhaps TRBD2 as D (6 bases). V was pared by 5 bases and J by 5 bases, with 12 bases between. CDR1 SGHTA and CDR2 FQGTGA come from the germline V gene. The CDR3 runs to 13 residues. The CDR3 reads CASSLGGSETQYF. In nucleotides, the CDR3 is TGTGCCAGCAGCCTGGGGGGTTCGGAGACCCAGTACTTC.

This clonotype was observed at least ten times. This chain connects TRBV3-1 to TRBJ2-2; D is perhaps TRBD1 (5 bases). The CDR3 extends over 17 amino acids. In germline, CDR1 is LGHDT, CDR2 YNNKEL (reference sequence). V lost 4 bases and J 8 bases, leaving 23 bases between the germline ends. CDR3 nucleotide sequence: TGTGCCAGCAGCCTTTCACCCTCGGCAGGGAAGTATGGGGAGCTGTTTTTT. It specifies CASSLSPSAGKYGELFF.

This clonotype was found many times. V and J are TRBV5-1 and TRBJ1-1; D remains ambiguous. This CDR3 is 15 amino acids long. CDR1 and CDR2 (germline): SGHRS, YFSETQ. Between the trimmed V and J ends, which lost 1 base and 4 bases, there was a span of 14 bases. CDR3 sequence: CASSLLSGGITEAFF. Written as DNA, the CDR3 is TGCGCCAGCAGCTTGTTGTCGGGCGGGATCACTGAAGCTTTCTTT. The entire variable domain, with the rest obtained from reference TRBV5-1 and TRBJ1-1, is as follows: KAGVTQTPRYLIKTRGQQVTLSCSPISGHRSVSWYQQTPGQGLQFLFEYFSETQRNKGNFPGRFSGRQFSNSRSEMNVSTLELGDSALYLCASSLLSGGITEAFFGQGTRLTVV.

The sample holds a few counts of this clonotype. The chain couples TRBV12-3 or TRBV12-4 to TRBJ2-1; D ambiguous. Trimming removed 5 bases at V and 3 bases at J, with 11 bases between. The CDR3 consists of 14 residues. Here the CDR3 DNA reads TGTGCCAGCAGTCCTGGGTACGACTACAATGAGCAGTTCTTC. Amino acid sequence: CASSPGYDYNEQFF.